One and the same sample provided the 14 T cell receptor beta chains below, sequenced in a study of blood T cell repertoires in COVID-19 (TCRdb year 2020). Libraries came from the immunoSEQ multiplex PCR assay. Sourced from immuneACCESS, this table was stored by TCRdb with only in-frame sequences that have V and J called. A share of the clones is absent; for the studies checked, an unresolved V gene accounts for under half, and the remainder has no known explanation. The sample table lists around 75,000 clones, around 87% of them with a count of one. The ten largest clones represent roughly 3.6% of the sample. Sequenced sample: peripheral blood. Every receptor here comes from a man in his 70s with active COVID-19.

This CDR3 is CASSLGRDQGPQHF. Here the CDR3 DNA reads TGCGCCAGCAGCTTGGGCAGGGATCAGGGGCCCCAGCATTTT. The J gene is TRBJ1-5, the V gene TRBV5-1; tentative D call: TRBD1 (5 bases). Germline CDR1 and CDR2: SGHRS and YFSETQ. There are 14 residues in the CDR3. V was shortened by 0 bases and J by 9 bases, with 13 bases between the two germline ends.

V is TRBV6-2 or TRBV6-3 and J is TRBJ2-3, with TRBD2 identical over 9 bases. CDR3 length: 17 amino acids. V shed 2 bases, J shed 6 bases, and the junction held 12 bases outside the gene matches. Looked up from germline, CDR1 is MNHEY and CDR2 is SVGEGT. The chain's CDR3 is CASSYRGLERGADTQYF. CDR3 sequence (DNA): TGTGCCAGCAGTTACCGAGGACTGGAGCGGGGGGCGGATACGCAGTATTTT.

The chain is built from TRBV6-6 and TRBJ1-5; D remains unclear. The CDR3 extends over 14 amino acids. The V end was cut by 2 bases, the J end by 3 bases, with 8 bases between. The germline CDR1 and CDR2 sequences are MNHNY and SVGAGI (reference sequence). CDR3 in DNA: TGTGCCAGCAGTTACGGGAGATCCAATCAGCCCCAGCATTTT. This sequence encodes CASSYGRSNQPQHF.

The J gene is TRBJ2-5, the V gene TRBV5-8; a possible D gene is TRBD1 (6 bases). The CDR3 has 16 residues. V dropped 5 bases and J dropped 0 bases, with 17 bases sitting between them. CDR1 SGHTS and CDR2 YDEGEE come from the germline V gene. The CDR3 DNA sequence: TGTGCCAGCAGGCACACAGGGTTGGGGGACCAAGAGACCCAGTACTTC. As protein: CASRHTGLGDQETQYF.

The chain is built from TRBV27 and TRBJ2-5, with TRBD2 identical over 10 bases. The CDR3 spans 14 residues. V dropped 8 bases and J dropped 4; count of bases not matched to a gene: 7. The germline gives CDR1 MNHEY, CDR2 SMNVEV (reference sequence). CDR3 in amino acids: CASRPASGGETQYF. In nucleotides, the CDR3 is TGTGCCAGCCGCCCGGCTAGCGGGGGAGAGACCCAGTACTTC.

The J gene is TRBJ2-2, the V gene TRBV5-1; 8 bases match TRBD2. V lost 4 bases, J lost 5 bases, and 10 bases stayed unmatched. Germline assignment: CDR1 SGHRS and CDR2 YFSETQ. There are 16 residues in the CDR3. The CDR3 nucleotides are TGCGCCAGCAGCCCCCGCCAGGCGGGAGGAACCGGGGAGCTGTTTTTT. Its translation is CASSPRQAGGTGELFF.

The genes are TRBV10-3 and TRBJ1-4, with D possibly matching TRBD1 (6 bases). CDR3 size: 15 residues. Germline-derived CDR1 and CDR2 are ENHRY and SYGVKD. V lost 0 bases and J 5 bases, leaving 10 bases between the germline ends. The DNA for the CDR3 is TGTGCCATCAGTGAGTCGGGCAGGGGCAATGAAAAACTGTTTTTT. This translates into CAISESGRGNEKLFF.

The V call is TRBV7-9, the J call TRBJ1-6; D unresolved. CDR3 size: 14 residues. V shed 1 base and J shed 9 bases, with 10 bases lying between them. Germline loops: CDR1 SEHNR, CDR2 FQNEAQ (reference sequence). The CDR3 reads CASSLEGWASPLHF. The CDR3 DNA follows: TGTGCCAGCAGCTTAGAAGGTTGGGCTTCACCCCTCCACTTT.

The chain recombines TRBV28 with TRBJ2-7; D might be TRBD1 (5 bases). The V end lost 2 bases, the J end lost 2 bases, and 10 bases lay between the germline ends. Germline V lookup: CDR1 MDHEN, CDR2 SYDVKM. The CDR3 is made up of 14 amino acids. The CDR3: CASSLPQGPYEQYF. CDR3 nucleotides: TGTGCCAGCAGTTTACCCCAGGGTCCCTACGAGCAGTACTTC.

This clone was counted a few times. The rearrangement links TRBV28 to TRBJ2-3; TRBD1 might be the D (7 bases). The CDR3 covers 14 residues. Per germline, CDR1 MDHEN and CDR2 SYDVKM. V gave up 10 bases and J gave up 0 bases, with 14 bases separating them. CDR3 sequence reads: CATGGHASTDTQYF. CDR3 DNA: TGTGCCACAGGGGGGCACGCCAGCACAGATACGCAGTATTTT.

The CDR3 spells CASSLVTGLAGEQYF. The CDR3 nucleotides are TGTGCCAGCAGCTTAGTCACGGGACTAGCGGGAGAGCAGTACTTC. J is TRBJ2-7 and V is TRBV11-3; TRBD2 agrees at 13 bases. Trimming at V came to 1 base and at J to 7 bases, leaving 4 bases not matched to a gene. The CDR3 spans 15 residues. Germline V gives CDR1 SGHNT, CDR2 YENEEA.

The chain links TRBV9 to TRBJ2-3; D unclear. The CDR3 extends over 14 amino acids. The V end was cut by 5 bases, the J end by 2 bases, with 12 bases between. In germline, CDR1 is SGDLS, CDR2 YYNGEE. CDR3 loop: CASRPARATDTQYF. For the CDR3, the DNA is TGTGCCAGCAGGCCGGCTAGAGCCACAGATACGCAGTATTTT.

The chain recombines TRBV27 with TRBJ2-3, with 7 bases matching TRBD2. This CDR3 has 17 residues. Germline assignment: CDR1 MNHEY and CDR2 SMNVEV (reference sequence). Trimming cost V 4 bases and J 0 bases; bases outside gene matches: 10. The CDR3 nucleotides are TGTGCCAGCAGTTCCCGAAAAGCGGGGACTAGCACAGATACGCAGTATTTT. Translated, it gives CASSSRKAGTSTDTQYF.

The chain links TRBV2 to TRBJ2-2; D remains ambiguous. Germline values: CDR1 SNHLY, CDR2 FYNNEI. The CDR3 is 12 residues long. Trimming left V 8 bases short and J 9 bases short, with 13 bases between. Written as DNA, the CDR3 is TGTGCCAGCGGGCCAGCCCACCGGGAGCTGTTTTTT. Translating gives CASGPAHRELFF.